This T cell receptor beta chain was sequenced for a study of blood T cell repertoires in COVID-19. Study in general: COVID-19 samples collected from the United States, Italy and Spain covered acute and convalescent phases. PBMCs, B-cell-depleted T cells, or T cells were the source of the cDNA or gDNA that made up the material.

This clone came up a few times. TCRdb's copy holds only in-frame clones and misses some; the assay was immunoSEQ multiplex PCR. The sample carries a few hundred thousand clones, roughly 80% recorded once. This CDR3 is 17 amino acids long. The V gene's germline CDR1 is SGHDN and CDR2 FVKESK. Deletions cut 4 bases from V and 0 bases from J, with 13 bases between. The rearrangement uses TRBV14 and TRBJ1-6; D remains unclear. Sequences were obtained from peripheral blood. This clonotype originated in a woman aged 18-29 years with acute or convalescent COVID-19. CDR3 DNA sequence: TGTGCCAGCAGCCCCCACCTACGGAGCTCCTATAATTCACCCCTCCACTTT. Translation: CASSPHLRSSYNSPLHF.